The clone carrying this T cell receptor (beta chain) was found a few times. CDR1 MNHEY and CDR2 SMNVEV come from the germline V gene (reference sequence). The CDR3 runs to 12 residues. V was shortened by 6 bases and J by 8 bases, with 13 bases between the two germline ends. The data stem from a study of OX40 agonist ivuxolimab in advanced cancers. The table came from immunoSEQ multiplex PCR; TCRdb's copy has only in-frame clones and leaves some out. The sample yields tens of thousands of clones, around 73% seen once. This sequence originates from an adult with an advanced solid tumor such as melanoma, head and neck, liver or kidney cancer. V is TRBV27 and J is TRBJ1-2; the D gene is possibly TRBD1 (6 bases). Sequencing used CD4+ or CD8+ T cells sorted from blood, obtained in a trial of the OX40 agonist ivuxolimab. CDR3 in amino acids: CASSSGVGGYTF. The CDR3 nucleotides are TGTGCCAGCAGCTCAGGGGTCGGGGGCTACACCTTC.